This T cell receptor (beta chain) was sequenced in a study of T cell changes during pregnancy in multiple sclerosis. This CDR3 is built from 13 residues. CDR1 is MDHEN, CDR2 SYDVKM, per germline. The V segment lost 9 bases and the J segment 3 bases; nucleotides outside the gene matches: 6. This clone has just one count. The method was immunoSEQ multiplex PCR; TCRdb's version includes in-frame clones alone and lacks a portion of them. In the table there are nearly 110,000 clones, 92% of which are singletons. The sequence was collected from a female donor with multiple sclerosis, enrolled in a pregnancy study. Sample: peripheral blood, taken after pregnancy. The chain combines TRBV28 with TRBJ2-7; TRBD1 matches 9 bases. The CDR3 DNA follows: TGTGCCAGTTATCCGGGACAGGGCTACGAGCAGTACTTC. It yields the protein CASYPGQGYEQYF.